The 30 T cell receptor beta chains listed next were all sequenced from one sample in a study of neurological immune-mediated disorders. TCRdb ran MiXCR on the 5' RACE reads and lists one entry per CDR3 protein. The sample shows more than 45,000 distinct CDR3 sequences, about an eighth of them seen only once. The material sequenced was PBMCs. All receptors come from a man aged 60 to 69 in good health.

With regard to this clonotype: Its ends do not fully match the called genes, so a read error is possible. The chain couples TRBV2 to TRBJ2-7; D is possibly TRBD1 (6 bases). The CDR3 runs 13 residues. The germline V gene encodes CDR1 SNHLY and CDR2 FYNNEI. In DNA form, the CDR3 reads TGTACCAGCAGCAGACGGGACAACTACGAGCAGTACTTC. As protein: CTSSRRDNYEQYF.

This clonotype was seen repeatedly, ten times or more. The chain couples TRBV29-1 to TRBJ2-7; either TRBD1 or TRBD2 may supply D (5 bases each). V was trimmed by 4 bases and J by 6 bases, leaving 13 bases between them. Germline values: CDR1 SQVTM, CDR2 ANQGSEA. The CDR3 length is 12 residues. CDR3 bases: TGCAGCGTTGCAGGGCGCGGGCGCGAGCAGTACTTC. Its translation is CSVAGRGREQYF.

This clonotype was counted many times. The chain uses TRBV9 and TRBJ2-5; 7 bases fit TRBD2. V was pared by 3 bases and J by 2 bases, with 4 bases of the junction left unmatched. The CDR3 runs to 14 residues. Germline V lookup: CDR1 SGDLS, CDR2 YYNGEE. In DNA form, the CDR3 reads TGTGCCAGCAGCGCCCCGGGGGGTCAAGAGACCCAGTACTTC. This encodes CASSAPGGQETQYF. The variable domain in full, with the rest retrieved from reference TRBV9 and TRBJ2-5, is DSGVTQTPKHLITATGQRVTLRCSPRSGDLSVYWYQQSLDQGLQFLIQYYNGEERAKGNILERFSAQQFPDLHSELNLSSLELGDSALYFCASSAPGGQETQYFGPGTRLLVL.

This clonotype was recorded at least ten times. The chain combines TRBV7-2 with TRBJ2-1; D unresolved. The germline gives CDR1 SGHTA, CDR2 FQGNSA. Trimming left V 3 bases short and J 9 bases short, with 9 bases between. CDR3 size: 12 residues. CDR3 protein: CASSFGSAEQFF. The CDR3 DNA sequence: TGTGCCAGCAGCTTTGGGTCTGCTGAGCAGTTCTTC.

This rearrangement joins TRBV7-2 to TRBJ1-2, with no clear D. With 5 bases removed from V and 3 bases from J, the gap between germline ends came to 10 bases. Germline-derived CDR1 and CDR2 are SGHTA and FQGNSA. CDR3 size: 13 residues. In nucleotides, the CDR3 is TGTGCCAGCAGCCCCAGGACGGACTATGGCTACACCTTC. It codes for CASSPRTDYGYTF.

This clonotype was counted ten times or more. CDR3 residues: CASSHDRANTGELFF. Here the CDR3 DNA reads TGCGCCAGCAGCCATGACAGGGCGAACACCGGGGAGCTGTTTTTT. The chain couples TRBV5-1 to TRBJ2-2; 7 bases are a match to TRBD1. Germline assignment: CDR1 SGHRS and CDR2 YFSETQ. The CDR3 has 15 residues. Germline trimming cut 4 bases from V and 0 bases from J; bases unmatched to any gene: 3.

There are many counts of this clonotype. The V gene is TRBV7-8, the J gene TRBJ1-4; D is undetermined. Germline V gene lookup returns CDR1 SGHVS and CDR2 FQNEAQ. This CDR3 comprises 14 residues. V dropped 2 bases and J dropped 5 bases, with 9 bases sitting between them. The CDR3 DNA is TGTGCCAGCAGCTTAAGCTTGGGAAATGAAAAACTGTTTTTT. Protein sequence: CASSLSLGNEKLFF.

This clonotype was counted many times. The rearrangement uses TRBV5-1 and TRBJ2-3; TRBD2 agrees at 8 bases. Germline lookup yields CDR1 SGHRS and CDR2 YFSETQ. V shed 1 base, J shed 5 bases, and the junction held 9 bases outside the gene matches. This CDR3 spans 16 amino acids. CDR3 residues: CASSLNGRGFGDTQYF. CDR3 DNA: TGCGCCAGCAGCTTGAACGGGAGGGGGTTTGGAGATACGCAGTATTTT.

The sample holds many counts of this clonotype. V gene TRBV6-5 combines with J gene TRBJ1-2; D may be TRBD1 (5 bases). Trimming removed 5 bases from V and 1 base from J, with 17 bases in between. Per the germline V gene, CDR1 is MNHEY and CDR2 is SVGAGI. CDR3 length equals 16 residues. CDR3 residues: CASSAGRTDLNYGYTF. CDR3 nucleotide sequence: TGTGCCAGCAGTGCGGGGCGGACTGACCTTAACTATGGCTACACCTTC.

This clonotype has a count of ten or more. The chain couples TRBV10-3 to TRBJ1-2; 9 bases are shared with TRBD1. The V gene's germline CDR1 is ENHRY and CDR2 SYGVKD. The CDR3 extends over 17 amino acids. V was pared by 4 bases and J by 4 bases, with 13 bases of the junction left unmatched. The CDR3 protein is CAISGEGQGLSGYGYTF. The CDR3 DNA is TGTGCCATCAGTGGGGAGGGACAGGGCCTAAGCGGCTATGGCTACACCTTC.

This clonotype has a count of ten or more. V gene TRBV20-1 combines with J gene TRBJ2-7; D may be TRBD2 (5 bases). The germline V gene has CDR1 DFQATT and CDR2 SNEGSKA (reference sequence). Trimming took 5 bases from V and 8 from J, leaving 13 bases between them. The CDR3 length is 11 residues. This CDR3 is CSADYDHKQYF. The CDR3 region has the DNA TGCAGTGCTGACTACGATCATAAGCAGTACTTC.

This clonotype was observed at least ten times. The chain carries TRBV11-2 and TRBJ2-3; 9 bases fit TRBD1. Germline V CDR1 and CDR2: SGHAT, FQNNGV. The CDR3 is 15 residues long. V trimming: 6 bases; J trimming: 2 bases; junction bases outside the gene matches: 6. The CDR3 loop reads CASSLQGAYTDTQYF. The CDR3 DNA reads TGTGCCAGCAGTCTACAGGGGGCATACACAGATACGCAGTATTTT.

There are many counts of this clonotype. In DNA, the CDR3 is TGTGCCAGCAGGGAGAGGACAACAGATACGCAGTATTTT. This codes for CASRERTTDTQYF. The chain couples TRBV7-2 to TRBJ2-3, with D perhaps TRBD1 (5 bases). The V end was cut by 6 bases, the J end by 3 bases, with 10 bases between. This CDR3 contains 13 residues. Germline CDR1 and CDR2: SGHTA and FQGNSA. The entire variable domain, with the rest obtained from reference TRBV7-2 and TRBJ2-3, is as follows: GAGVSQSPSNKVTEKGKDVELRCDPISGHTALYWYRQSLGQGLEFLIYFQGNSAPDKSGLPSDRFSAERTGGSVSTLTIQRTQQEDSAVYLCASRERTTDTQYFGPGTRLTVL.

At least ten counts were recorded for this clonotype. The chain joins TRBV27 to TRBJ2-3, with 8 bases aligning to TRBD2. The length of the CDR3 is 16 residues. Germline V gene sequence: CDR1 MNHEY, CDR2 SMNVEV (reference sequence). With 2 bases clipped from V and 2 bases from J, the junction kept 6 bases outside the gene matches. The CDR3 region is CASSLVLAGPTDTQYF. In DNA, the CDR3 is TGTGCCAGCAGTTTAGTGCTAGCGGGCCCCACAGATACGCAGTATTTT.

This clonotype was seen many times. This chain uses TRBV10-3 with TRBJ1-2; D is uncertain. The CDR3 extends over 12 amino acids. The V end lost 3 bases, the J end lost 10 bases, and 12 bases lay between the germline ends. Germline V lookup: CDR1 ENHRY, CDR2 SYGVKD. The CDR3 reads CAISDLGRTYTF. The DNA for the CDR3 is TGTGCCATCAGTGATCTGGGCAGGACCTACACCTTC.

Ten or more counts support this clonotype. V and J are TRBV27 and TRBJ1-2; the match to TRBD1 covers 8 bases. Germline trimming cut 3 bases from V and 7 bases from J; bases unmatched to any gene: 7. There are 14 residues in the CDR3. The germline V gene encodes CDR1 MNHEY and CDR2 SMNVEV (reference sequence). The CDR3 is CASSFSQGALGYTF. The DNA for the CDR3 is TGTGCCAGCAGTTTCAGTCAGGGGGCGCTTGGCTACACCTTC.

This clonotype has at least ten counts. This chain uses TRBV6-5 with TRBJ1-2; the match to TRBD1 covers 7 bases. Looked up from germline, CDR1 is MNHEY and CDR2 is SVGAGI. Trimming took 5 bases from V and 0 from J; bases not matched to a gene: 6. CDR3 length equals 15 residues. The CDR3 nucleotides are TGTGCCAGCAGTGACAGGGACAAAGCTAACTATGGCTACACCTTC. Translated, it gives CASSDRDKANYGYTF.

This clonotype has at least ten counts. Written as DNA, the CDR3 is TGTGCCAGCTCACCCAGGACAGGGGAGGATTCACCCCTCCACTTT. Translation: CASSPRTGEDSPLHF. The V and J genes are TRBV18 and TRBJ1-6, with 9 bases fitting TRBD1. This CDR3 is built from 15 residues. CDR1 and CDR2 from the germline V gene are KGHSH and LQKENI. Unmatched junction bases numbered 5, after V lost 3 bases and J lost 8 bases.

Many counts were recorded for this clonotype. The V gene is TRBV6-5, the J gene TRBJ1-1, with a weak D call TRBD1 (5 bases). Germline CDR1 is MNHEY and CDR2 is SVGAGI. The CDR3 totals 15 residues. The V end lost 6 bases, the J end lost 2 bases, and 16 bases lay between the germline ends. In nucleotides, the CDR3 is TGTGCCAGCAGCCAATCACCGACAGTTAACACTGAAGCTTTCTTT. Its protein is CASSQSPTVNTEAFF.

This clonotype has ten or more counts. V usage is TRBV29-1 and J usage is TRBJ1-2; TRBD1 agrees at 8 bases. CDR1 is SQVTM and CDR2 is ANQGSEA in the germline V gene. The CDR3 runs to 13 residues. V lost 7 bases and J lost 4; bases outside the gene matches: 8. The CDR3 region has the DNA TGCAGCGCAGGACAGGGTTTGGGCTATGGCTACACCTTC. Translation gives CSAGQGLGYGYTF.

At least ten counts were recorded for this clonotype. The chain carries TRBV29-1 and TRBJ1-2; D is unclear. This CDR3 region has 13 residues. From germline, CDR1 is SQVTM and CDR2 ANQGSEA. Trimming shortened V by 4 bases and J by 5 bases, and 14 bases separated the two germline ends. The CDR3 nucleotides are TGCAGCGTTGCCGACATCCAGACTTATGGCTACACCTTC. It translates to CSVADIQTYGYTF. The variable domain in full, with the rest retrieved from reference TRBV29-1 and TRBJ1-2, is SAVISQKPSRDICQRGTSLTIQCQVDSQVTMMFWYRQQPGQSLTLIATANQGSEATYESGFVIDKFPISRPNLTFSTLTVSNMSPEDSSIYLCSVADIQTYGYTFGSGTRLTVV.

The sample holds many counts of this clonotype. The genes are TRBV12-3 or TRBV12-4 and TRBJ2-7; 11 bases map to TRBD2. The CDR3 extends over 15 amino acids. The J segment lost 5 bases and the V segment lost 5 bases, leaving 8 bases of the junction unmatched. CDR3 loop: CASSPASGGLHEQYF. CDR3 DNA sequence: TGTGCCAGCAGTCCGGCTAGCGGGGGGCTTCACGAGCAGTACTTC.

This clonotype has a count of ten or more. The chain links TRBV5-1 to TRBJ1-1, with 10 bases that match TRBD1. CDR1 is SGHRS, CDR2 YFSETQ, per germline. This CDR3 spans 16 amino acids. Unmatched junction bases numbered 5, after V lost 3 bases and J lost 0 bases. As DNA, the CDR3 is TGCGCCAGCAGCTGGGCGACAGGGGGCATGAACACTGAAGCTTTCTTT. Encoded protein: CASSWATGGMNTEAFF.

This clonotype was counted at least ten times. The chain carries TRBV29-1 and TRBJ2-7, with D hard to call. CDR3 length: 11 residues. Germline V lookup: CDR1 SQVTM, CDR2 ANQGSEA. V was pared by 7 bases and J by 2 bases, with 9 bases between. The CDR3 here is CSGADPYEQYF. DNA for the CDR3: TGCAGCGGGGCCGATCCCTACGAGCAGTACTTC.

This clonotype showed up many times. This rearrangement joins TRBV20-1 to TRBJ1-2, with D tentatively TRBD1 (5 bases). The germline V gene has CDR1 DFQATT and CDR2 SNEGSKA (reference sequence). Trimming took off 6 bases at V and 5 bases at J, with 16 bases between the two ends. This CDR3 comprises 13 residues. DNA for the CDR3: TGCAGTGCCTGGGACGCGCTTGGGTATGGCTACACCTTC. Translation: CSAWDALGYGYTF.

This clonotype was observed many times. This chain connects TRBV5-1 to TRBJ2-1; 11 bases align to TRBD2. The CDR3 totals 15 residues. Trimming removed 6 bases from V and 8 bases from J; junction bases left unmatched: 10. The germline V gene encodes CDR1 SGHRS and CDR2 YFSETQ. CDR3 bases: TGCGCCAGCAACCCTCTAGCGGGGGGAGGGGATGAGCAGTTCTTC. Protein sequence: CASNPLAGGGDEQFF.

This clonotype was counted many times. The genes are TRBV3-1 and TRBJ1-1; a weak D match, TRBD1 (5 bases). This CDR3 contains 14 residues. The germline V gene encodes CDR1 LGHDT and CDR2 YNNKEL (reference sequence). With 4 bases removed from V and 4 bases from J, the gap between germline ends came to 13 bases. CDR3 amino acids: CASSLGTVSTEAFF. The CDR3 DNA follows: TGTGCCAGCAGCCTAGGGACGGTCAGCACTGAAGCTTTCTTT. Using reference TRBV3-1 and TRBJ1-1 for the parts outside the CDR3, the full variable domain is DTAVSQTPKYLVTQMGNDKSIKCEQNLGHDTMYWYKQDSKKFLKIMFSYNNKELIINETVPNRFSPKSPDKAHLNLHINSLELGDSAVYFCASSLGTVSTEAFFGQGTRLTVV.

This clonotype was seen repeatedly, ten times or more. The rearrangement uses TRBV15 and TRBJ1-2; no clear D. The CDR3 length is 18 residues. Trimming cost V 0 bases and J 1 base, with 18 bases left between them. Germline-derived CDR1 and CDR2 are LNHNV and YYDKDF (reference sequence). The CDR3 reads CATSRDHDRGTNNYGYTF. In nucleotides, the CDR3 is TGTGCCACCAGCAGAGATCACGATCGGGGTACCAATAACTATGGCTACACCTTC. The whole variable domain, remainder taken from reference TRBV15 and TRBJ1-2, is DAMVIQNPRYQVTQFGKPVTLSCSQTLNHNVMYWYQQKSSQAPKLLFHYYDKDFNNEADTPDNFQSRRPNTSFCFLDIRSPGLGDTAMYLCATSRDHDRGTNNYGYTFGSGTRLTVV.

Ten or more counts support this clonotype. The rearrangement links TRBV4-2 to TRBJ1-1, with D hard to call. CDR1 is LGHNA, CDR2 YNFKEQ, per germline. This CDR3 has 15 amino acids. The V end lost 2 bases, the J end lost 1 base, and 11 bases lay between the germline ends. CDR3 region: CASSQPSSGNTEAFF. CDR3 bases: TGTGCCAGCAGCCAACCCTCCTCCGGGAACACTGAAGCTTTCTTT.

As regards this clonotype: One end of the junction is discordant with germline, which a read error may explain. The chain links TRBV20-1 to TRBJ2-5, with 12 bases aligning to TRBD2. Germline V gives CDR1 DFQATT, CDR2 SNEGSKA (reference sequence). The CDR3 spans 17 residues. The CDR3 here is CSPEAASGGAEQETEYF. In DNA form, the CDR3 reads TGCAGTCCCGAGGCGGCTAGCGGGGGGGCGGAGCAAGAGACCGAGTACTTC.